Listed below are T cell receptor beta chains from one sample, sequenced in a study of cytomegalovirus exposure and HLA in healthy donors. Some clones are missing from TCRdb's copy, which holds only in-frame ones; the method was immunoSEQ multiplex PCR. The repertoire holds 65,000 to 90,000 clones, with around 70% as singletons. The sequencing sample was made of PBMCs. Every receptor here comes from a woman in her 40s in good health and CMV-seropositive. CDR3s include the opening cysteine and the closing phenylalanine or tryptophan. Fields, in order: clone size, J gene, V gene, D gene, CDR3 protein, CDR3 DNA. A D gene is named only where the DNA matches it firmly. Clone size appears in some rows only: once, few, many, or a class for an expanded clone.

few,TRBJ2-1,TRBV5-8,.,CASSLFRTISYNEQFF,TGTGCCAGCAGCTTGTTCAGAACCATCTCCTACAATGAGCAGTTCTTC
.,TRBJ2-4,TRBV29-1,TRBD2,CSVTAGVGNIQYF,TGCAGCGTAACAGCGGGAGTCGGAAACATTCAGTACTTC
.,TRBJ1-2,TRBV11-2,.,CASSPGGYGYTF,TGTGCCAGCAGCCCCGGAGGCTATGGCTACACCTTC
.,TRBJ1-5,TRBV29-1,.,CSVDRDCYQPQHF,TGCAGCGTTGACAGGGACTGTTATCAGCCCCAGCATTTT
.,TRBJ2-7,TRBV27,TRBD1,CASSPGQGFYEQYF,TGTGCCAGCAGTCCGGGACAGGGATTCTACGAGCAGTACTTC
.,TRBJ2-1,TRBV29-1,.,CSAISDEQFF,TGCAGCGCCATAAGCGATGAGCAGTTCTTC
.,TRBJ1-1,TRBV6-5,TRBD1,CASSKFGQGNTEAFF,TGTGCCAGCAGTAAATTTGGACAGGGAAACACTGAAGCTTTCTTT
.,TRBJ2-5,TRBV10-2,TRBD2,CASSNPGLAGVGEETQYF,TGCGCCAGCAGTAATCCGGGACTAGCGGGAGTGGGGGAAGAGACCCAGTACTTC
.,TRBJ2-7,TRBV7-9,TRBD2,CASSGAESSGSYEQYF,TGTGCCAGCAGCGGGGCCGAATCTAGCGGGAGTTACGAGCAGTACTTC
.,TRBJ1-5,TRBV4-3,.,CASSQSLTRVGGYGSNQPQHF,TGCGCCAGCAGTCAATCCTTAACCCGGGTAGGAGGGTACGGATCGAATCAGCCCCAGCATTTT
.,TRBJ2-7,TRBV7-9,.,CASSLGLFYEQYF,TGTGCCAGCAGCTTAGGACTCTTCTACGAGCAGTACTTC
.,TRBJ2-1,TRBV28,TRBD2,CASRRSSGSSVNEQFF,TGTGCCAGCAGACGATCTAGCGGGAGTTCGGTAAATGAGCAGTTCTTC
once,TRBJ1-2,TRBV4-1,.,CASSPAGPGYGYTF,TGCGCCAGCAGCCCAGCGGGACCGGGATATGGCTACACCTTC
.,TRBJ1-1,TRBV5-6,TRBD1,CASSLPTGTVNTEAFF,TGTGCCAGCAGCCTCCCCACCGGGACAGTGAACACTGAAGCTTTCTTT
.,TRBJ1-2,TRBV29-1,.,CSVVDGYTF,TGCAGCGTTGTAGATGGCTACACCTTC
.,TRBJ2-3,TRBV29-1,TRBD1,CSSEGTGVTDTQYF,TGCAGCTCCGAAGGGACAGGGGTCACAGATACGCAGTATTTT
.,TRBJ1-3,TRBV30,.,CAWSIPGHSGNTIYF,TGTGCCTGGAGTATCCCGGGACACTCTGGAAACACCATATATTTT
.,TRBJ2-3,TRBV2,.,CASRIADTQYF,TGTGCCAGCAGGATAGCAGATACGCAGTATTTT